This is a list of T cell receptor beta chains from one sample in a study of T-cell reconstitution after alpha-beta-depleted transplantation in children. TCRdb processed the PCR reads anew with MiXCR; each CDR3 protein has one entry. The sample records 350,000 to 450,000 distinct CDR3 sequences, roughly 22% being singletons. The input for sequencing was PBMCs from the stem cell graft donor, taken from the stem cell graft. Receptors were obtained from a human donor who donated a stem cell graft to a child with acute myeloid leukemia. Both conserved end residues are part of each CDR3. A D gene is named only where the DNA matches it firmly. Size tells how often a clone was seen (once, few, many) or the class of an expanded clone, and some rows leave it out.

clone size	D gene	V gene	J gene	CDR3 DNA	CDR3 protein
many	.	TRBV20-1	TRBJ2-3	TGCAGTGTTACCACGGTCACAGATACGCAGTATTTT	CSVTTVTDTQYF
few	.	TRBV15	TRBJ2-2	TGTGCCACCAGCGGGGGACCAGCAAACACCGGGGAGCTGTTTTTT	CATSGGPANTGELFF
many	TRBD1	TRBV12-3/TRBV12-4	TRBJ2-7	TGTGCCAGCAGTTTAGGAGGGGGCTTTTCCTACGAGCAGTACTTC	CASSLGGGFSYEQYF
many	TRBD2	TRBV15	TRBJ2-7	TGTGCCACCAGCAGAGGGGCACTAGCGGGATTCGACGAGCAGTACTTC	CATSRGALAGFDEQYF
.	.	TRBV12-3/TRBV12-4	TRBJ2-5	TGTGCCAGCAGTTTGGGGGTGGTCGGGGAGACCCAGTACTTC	CASSLGVVGETQYF
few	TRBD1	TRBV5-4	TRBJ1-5	TGTGCCAGCAGCCCTTGGACAGGGTCTGGAAATCAGCCCCAGCATTTT	CASSPWTGSGNQPQHF
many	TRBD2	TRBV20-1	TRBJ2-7	TGCAGTGCTAGGACAAAGCGGGACTCTGAGTACTTC	CSARTKRDSEYF
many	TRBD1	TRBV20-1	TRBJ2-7	TGCAGTGCGGCTCGGACAGGGCTCTACGAGCAGTACTTC	CSAARTGLYEQYF
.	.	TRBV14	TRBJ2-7	TGTGCCAGCAGCCAAGATACGCATATTGGAGCCTACGAGCAGTACTTC	CASSQDTHIGAYEQYF
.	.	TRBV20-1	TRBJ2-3	TGCAGTGCTAGAGAGATCGTCCTATTAAGCACAGATACGCAGTATTTT	CSAREIVLLSTDTQYF
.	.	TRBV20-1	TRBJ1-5	TGCAGTGCATTGACCCTTTCTGAGTATAGCAATCAGCCCCAGCATTTT	CSALTLSEYSNQPQHF
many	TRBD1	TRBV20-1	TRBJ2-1	TGCAGTCTCCCGTCCGGGACAGGGAACAATGAGCAGTTCTTC	CSLPSGTGNNEQFF
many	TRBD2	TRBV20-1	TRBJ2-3	TGCGGGGGGGGCACAGATACGCAGTATTTT	CGGGTDTQYF
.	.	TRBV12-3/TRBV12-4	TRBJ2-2	TGTGCCAGCCGGGCCACCGGGGAGCTGTTTTTT	CASRATGELFF
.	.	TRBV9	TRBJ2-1	TGTGCCAGCAGCGTAGCGTCACGGCTGTTCTTC	CASSVASRLFF
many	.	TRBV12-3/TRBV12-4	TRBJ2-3	TGTGCCAGCCGGGGGAGCAGCACAGATACGCAGTATTTT	CASRGSSTDTQYF
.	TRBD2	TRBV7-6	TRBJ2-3	TGTGCCAGCAGCTTCCCGGCTAGCGGGGGGGCAGATACGCAGTATTTT	CASSFPASGGADTQYF
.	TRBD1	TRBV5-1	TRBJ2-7	TGCGCCAGCGTAGTCTCTCCGGGGACAGGGGCCGAGCAGTACTTC	CASVVSPGTGAEQYF
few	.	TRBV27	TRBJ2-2	TGTGCCAGCAGTTGGGGAAGGGCCGGGGAGCTGTTTTTT	CASSWGRAGELFF
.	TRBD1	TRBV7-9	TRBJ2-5	TGTGCCAGCAGCTTGGACAGGGGGCTCCAAGAGACCCAGTACTTC	CASSLDRGLQETQYF
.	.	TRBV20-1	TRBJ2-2	TGCAGTGTCCCGGGACTTACCACCGGGGAGCTGTTTTTT	CSVPGLTTGELFF
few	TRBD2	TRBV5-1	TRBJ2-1	TGCGCCAGCAGCTTGGCGACAGCGGGGGTCAATGAGCAGTTCTTC	CASSLATAGVNEQFF